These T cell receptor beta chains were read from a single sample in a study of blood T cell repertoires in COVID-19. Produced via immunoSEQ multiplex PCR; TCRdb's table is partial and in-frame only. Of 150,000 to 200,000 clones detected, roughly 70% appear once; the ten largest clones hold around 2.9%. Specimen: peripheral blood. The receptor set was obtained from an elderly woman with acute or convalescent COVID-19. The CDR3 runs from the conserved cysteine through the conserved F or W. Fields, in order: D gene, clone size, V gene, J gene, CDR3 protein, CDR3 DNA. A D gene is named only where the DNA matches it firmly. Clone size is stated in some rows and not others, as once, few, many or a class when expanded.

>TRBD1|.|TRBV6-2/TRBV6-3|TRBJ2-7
CASSRQGYEQYF
TGTGCCAGCAGCCGACAGGGGTACGAGCAGTACTTC
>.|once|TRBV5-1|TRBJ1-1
CASSFPGENTEAFF
TGCGCCAGCAGCTTTCCAGGGGAGAACACTGAAGCTTTCTTT
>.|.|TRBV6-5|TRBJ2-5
CASSLGGAGETQYF
TGTGCCAGCAGTTTGGGTGGGGCGGGGGAGACCCAGTACTTC
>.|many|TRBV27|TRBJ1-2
CASSFSLAGNYGYTF
TGTGCCAGCAGTTTCTCCTTGGCAGGGAACTATGGCTACACCTTC
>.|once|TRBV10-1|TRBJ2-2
CASSLAIGTGELFF
TGCGCCAGCAGTTTGGCTATCGGGACCGGGGAGCTGTTTTTT
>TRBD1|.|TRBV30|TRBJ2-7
CAWNSARTGASYEQYF
TGTGCCTGGAACTCGGCCCGGACAGGGGCCTCCTACGAGCAGTACTTC
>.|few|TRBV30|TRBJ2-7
CAAPREGSGEQYF
TGTGCCGCCCCGAGGGAAGGGTCGGGGGAGCAGTACTTC
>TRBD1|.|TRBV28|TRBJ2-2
CASRTGGADTGELFF
TGTGCCAGCAGGACAGGGGGCGCGGACACCGGGGAGCTGTTTTTT
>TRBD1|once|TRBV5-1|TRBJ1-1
CASSLTRGRTEAFF
TGCGCCAGCAGCTTGACGAGGGGGCGCACTGAAGCTTTCTTT
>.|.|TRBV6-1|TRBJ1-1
CASSELGAGTEAFF
TGTGCCAGCAGTGAACTGGGCGCGGGAACTGAAGCTTTCTTT
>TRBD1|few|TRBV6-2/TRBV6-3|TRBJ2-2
CASSYWGRGTGDTGELFF
TGTGCCAGCAGTTACTGGGGTCGAGGAACAGGGGACACCGGGGAGCTGTTTTTT
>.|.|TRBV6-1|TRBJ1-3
CASSEYDNPGNTIYF
TGTGCCAGCAGTGAATATGACAACCCTGGAAACACCATATATTTT
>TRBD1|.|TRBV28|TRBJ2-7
CASSSSFGTGGYEQYF
TGTGCCAGCAGTTCCTCATTCGGGACAGGGGGCTACGAGCAGTACTTC
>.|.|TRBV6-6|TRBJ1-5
CASSYSAGAREPQHF
TGTGCCAGCAGTTACTCCGCGGGCGCCCGGGAGCCCCAGCATTTT
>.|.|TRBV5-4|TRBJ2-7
CASSLEPGEFDEQYF
TGTGCCAGCAGCTTGGAACCGGGAGAATTCGACGAGCAGTACTTC
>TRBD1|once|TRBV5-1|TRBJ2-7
CASSSQGLGNEQYF
TGCGCCAGCAGCTCACAGGGGTTAGGGAACGAGCAGTACTTC
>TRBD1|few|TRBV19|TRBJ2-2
CASSPGQGAFTGELFF
TGTGCCAGTAGCCCGGGACAGGGGGCGTTCACCGGGGAGCTGTTTTTT
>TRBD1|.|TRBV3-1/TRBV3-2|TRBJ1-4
CASSQQGATNEKLFF
TGTGCCAGCAGCCAACAGGGGGCAACTAATGAAAAACTGTTTTTT
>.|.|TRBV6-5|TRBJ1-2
CASRRQADYGYTF
TGTGCCAGCAGGAGACAGGCGGACTATGGCTACACCTTC
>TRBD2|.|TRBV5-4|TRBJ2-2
CASSRGGTSVTGELFF
TGTGCCAGCAGCCGGGGTGGGACTAGCGTCACCGGGGAGCTGTTTTTT
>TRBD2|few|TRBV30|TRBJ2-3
CAWSLSSGSGTDTQYF
TGTGCCTGGAGTCTGTCTAGCGGGAGTGGCACAGATACGCAGTATTTT
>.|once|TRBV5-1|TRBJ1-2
CASSLIQGYGYTF
TGCGCCAGCAGCTTAATACAGGGTTATGGCTACACCTTC
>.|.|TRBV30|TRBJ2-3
CAWSVPSGSTDTQYF
TGTGCCTGGAGTGTACCGTCGGGGAGCACAGATACGCAGTATTTT
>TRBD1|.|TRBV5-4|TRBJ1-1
CASSAGSQGGNTEAFF
TGTGCCAGCAGCGCGGGGAGTCAGGGGGGCAACACTGAAGCTTTCTTT
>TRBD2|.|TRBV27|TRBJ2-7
CASSPYAPSSGFSPSSYEQYF
TGTGCCAGCAGCCCCTATGCTCCTTCTAGCGGGTTCTCCCCGAGCTCCTACGAGCAGTACTTC
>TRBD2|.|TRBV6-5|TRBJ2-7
CASRGAGVSSYEQYF
TGTGCCAGCAGAGGGGCGGGAGTGTCCTCCTACGAGCAGTACTTC
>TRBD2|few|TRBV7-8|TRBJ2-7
CASTSGSPSGIYEQYF
TGTGCCAGCACCTCGGGTTCTCCTAGCGGGATCTACGAGCAGTACTTC
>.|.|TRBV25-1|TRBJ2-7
CASSFPGVYEQYF
TGTGCCAGCAGTTTTCCCGGGGTCTACGAGCAGTACTTC
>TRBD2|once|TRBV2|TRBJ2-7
CASSEGLLAGLRYEQYF
TGTGCCAGCAGTGAAGGTCTGCTAGCGGGTCTTCGCTACGAGCAGTACTTC
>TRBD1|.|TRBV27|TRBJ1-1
CASSSRQGRTEAFF
TGTGCCAGCAGTTCAAGACAGGGACGGACTGAAGCTTTCTTT
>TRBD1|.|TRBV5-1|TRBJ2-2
CASTKGQGDTGELFF
TGCGCCAGCACTAAGGGTCAGGGGGACACCGGGGAGCTGTTTTTT
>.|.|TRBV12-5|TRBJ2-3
CASGFSVVRADTQYF
TGTGCTAGTGGTTTCAGCGTCGTGAGGGCAGATACGCAGTATTTT
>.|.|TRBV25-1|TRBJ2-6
CASTRAGANVLTF
TGTGCCAGCACCAGGGCTGGGGCCAACGTCCTGACTTTC
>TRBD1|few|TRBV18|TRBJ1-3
CASSPRTGENTIYF
TGTGCCAGCTCACCACGGACAGGGGAAAACACCATATATTTT
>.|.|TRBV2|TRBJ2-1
CASSAGETNEQFF
TGTGCCAGCAGTGCGGGAGAGACCAATGAGCAGTTCTTC
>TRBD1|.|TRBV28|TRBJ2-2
CASGTGGYTGELFF
TGTGCCAGTGGTACAGGGGGCTACACCGGGGAGCTGTTTTTT
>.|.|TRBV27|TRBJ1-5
CASSSFNGNQPQHF
TGTGCCAGCAGTTCATTTAACGGGAATCAGCCCCAGCATTTT
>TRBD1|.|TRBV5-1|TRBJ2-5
CASSLAAAGGKETQYF
TGCGCCAGCAGCTTGGCTGCGGCAGGGGGTAAGGAGACCCAGTACTTC
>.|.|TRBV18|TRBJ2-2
CASSKGPGANTGELFF
TGTGCCAGCTCAAAAGGGCCAGGGGCGAACACCGGGGAGCTGTTTTTT
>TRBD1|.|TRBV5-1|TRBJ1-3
CASSLRTGGNTIYF
TGCGCCAGCAGCTTGAGGACAGGCGGAAACACCATATATTTT
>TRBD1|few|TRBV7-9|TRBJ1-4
CASSSGGQGNEKLFF
TGTGCCAGCAGCTCAGGGGGACAGGGGAATGAAAAACTGTTTTTT
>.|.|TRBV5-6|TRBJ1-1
CASSFRGANTEAFF
TGTGCCAGCAGCTTCCGTGGAGCGAACACTGAAGCTTTCTTT
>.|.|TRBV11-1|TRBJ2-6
CASSLRGAGANVLTF
TGTGCCAGCAGCTTACGGGGTGCTGGGGCCAACGTCCTGACTTTC